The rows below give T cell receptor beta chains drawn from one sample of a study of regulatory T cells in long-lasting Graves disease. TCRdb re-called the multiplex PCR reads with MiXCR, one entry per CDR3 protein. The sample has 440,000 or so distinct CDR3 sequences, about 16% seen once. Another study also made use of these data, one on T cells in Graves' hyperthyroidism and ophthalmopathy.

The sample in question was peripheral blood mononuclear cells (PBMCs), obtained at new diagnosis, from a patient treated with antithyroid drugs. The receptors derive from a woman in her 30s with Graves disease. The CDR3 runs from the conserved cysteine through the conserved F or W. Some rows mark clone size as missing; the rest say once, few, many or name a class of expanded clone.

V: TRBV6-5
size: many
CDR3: CASSSRLESSYEQYF

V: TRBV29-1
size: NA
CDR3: CSVEETAYGYTF

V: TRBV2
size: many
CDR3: CASSATGGALYTEAFF

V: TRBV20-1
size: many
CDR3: CSAAAGGLIPGGETQYF

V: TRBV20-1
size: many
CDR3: CSARTRGEGFYEQYF

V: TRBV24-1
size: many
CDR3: CATSDWGETQYF

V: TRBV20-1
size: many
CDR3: CSANDKQNIQYF

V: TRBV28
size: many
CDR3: CASSTRVGSGTRKTQYF

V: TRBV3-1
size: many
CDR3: CASRRPTSREQFF

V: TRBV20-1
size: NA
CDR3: CSARVAAHMNTEAFF

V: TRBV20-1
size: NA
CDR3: CSARPSKGAGELFF

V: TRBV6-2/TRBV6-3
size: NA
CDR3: CASSNRDGGMVSQYF

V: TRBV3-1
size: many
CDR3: CASSQDLRQEQFF

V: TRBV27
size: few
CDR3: CASADGGIGGYTF

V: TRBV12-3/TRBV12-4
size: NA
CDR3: CASSSGGAGGFF

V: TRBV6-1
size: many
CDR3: CASSRDRDSYEQYF

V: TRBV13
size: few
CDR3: CASSLVRTLNTEAFF

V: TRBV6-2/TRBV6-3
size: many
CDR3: CASRKTPGQGFYEQYF

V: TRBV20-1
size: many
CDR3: CSARVQGNTEAFF

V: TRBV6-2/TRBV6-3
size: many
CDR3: CASSWTSGRTGETQYF

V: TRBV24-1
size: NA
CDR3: CATSDLPGKLFF

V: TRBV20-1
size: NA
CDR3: CSANPPLGGYEQYF